Below, 21 T cell receptor beta chains from the same sample are listed, as sequenced in a study of CD8+CD57+ T cells in acquired aplastic anemia. The template for TCR beta VDJ and CDR3 sequence profiling was genomic DNA. TCRdb re-analysed the reads in MiXCR, keeping a single row per CDR3 protein. The data hold about 110,000 distinct CDR3 sequences, with 40% to 65% observed a single time. Sequencing input: sorted CD4+, CD8+, or CD8+CD57+ T cells (not recorded which) from PBMCs. These receptors all come from a human donor in good health, serving as a control.

This clonotype has a handful of counts. V is TRBV12-3 or TRBV12-4 and J is TRBJ1-1, with D perhaps matching TRBD1 (5 bases). Trimming left V 1 base short and J 5 bases short, with 20 bases between. The length of the CDR3 is 17 residues. CDR3 protein: CASSLGPLAGGGTEAFF. The DNA for the CDR3 is TGTGCCAGCAGTTTAGGCCCACTTGCGGGGGGTGGGACTGAAGCTTTCTTT.

V usage is TRBV6-2 or TRBV6-3 and J usage is TRBJ1-2; 11 nucleotides match TRBD1. CDR3 size: 14 residues. Germline loops: CDR1 MNHEY, CDR2 SVGEGT. V was pared by 2 bases and J by 9 bases, with 5 bases of the junction left unmatched. CDR3: CASSYPGQGARYTF. DNA for the CDR3: TGTGCCAGCAGTTACCCTGGACAGGGGGCTCGCTACACCTTC.

This clonotype showed up many times. V is TRBV7-2 and J is TRBJ1-5; 7 bases agree with TRBD1. The V segment lost 2 bases and the J segment 2 bases; nucleotides outside the gene matches: 3. The CDR3 covers 15 residues. Germline CDR1 reads SGHTA; CDR2 reads FQGNSA. CDR3: CASSLRQGGNQPQHF. CDR3 DNA sequence: TGTGCCAGCAGCTTAAGACAGGGAGGCAATCAGCCCCAGCATTTT.

The CDR3 bases are TGCAGTGCTAACCGGGCCTCTAGCTATGGCTACACCTTC. It yields the protein CSANRASSYGYTF. The V gene is TRBV20-1, the J gene TRBJ1-2; the D is unclear. V was shortened by 4 bases and J by 4 bases, with 13 bases between the two germline ends. The germline gives CDR1 DFQATT, CDR2 SNEGSKA (reference sequence). The CDR3 loop spans 13 amino acids.

Concerning this clonotype itself: This is likely a read error, given that the CDR3 carries no conserved phenylalanine or tryptophan at its end. V and J are TRBV5-1 and TRBJ1-1; D perhaps matches TRBD1 (5 bases). The germline V and J ends were trimmed by 2 bases and 1 base, with 9 bases remaining between them. CDR1 SGHRS and CDR2 YFSETQ come from the germline V gene. CDR3 length: 14 residues. The CDR3 DNA is TGCGCCAGCAGCTTCCGGGGCTCGAACACTGAAGCTTTCTCT. It specifies CASSFRGSNTEAFS.

This clonotype occurred many times. The chain links TRBV5-5 to TRBJ2-2, with D possibly being TRBD2 (6 bases). Germline CDR1 and CDR2: SGHKS and YYEKEE (reference sequence). Trimming shortened V by 4 bases and J by 0 bases, and 10 bases separated the two germline ends. This CDR3 region has 15 residues. CDR3 amino acids: CASSVWGANTGELFF. CDR3 nucleotides: TGTGCCAGCAGCGTGTGGGGGGCGAACACCGGGGAGCTGTTTTTT.

V is TRBV19 and J is TRBJ2-3; D remains ambiguous. V was shortened by 4 bases and J by 2 bases, with 7 bases between the two germline ends. Germline V lookup: CDR1 LNHDA, CDR2 SQIVND (reference sequence). This CDR3 is 13 amino acids long. CDR3 residues: CASSNSHTDTQYF. CDR3 DNA: TGTGCCAGTAGTAATTCTCACACAGATACGCAGTATTTT.

The chain combines TRBV19 with TRBJ1-1; the match to TRBD1 covers 10 bases. CDR3 length equals 17 residues. Germline V gives CDR1 LNHDA, CDR2 SQIVND (reference sequence). V shed 6 bases, J shed 3 bases, and the junction held 13 bases outside the gene matches. The CDR3 sequence: CASRATGTGEGYTEAFF. In DNA form, the CDR3 reads TGTGCCAGTAGGGCAACCGGGACAGGGGAAGGGTACACTGAAGCTTTCTTT.

The J gene is TRBJ1-1, the V gene TRBV11-3, with TRBD1 as a possible D gene (5 bases). This CDR3 has 12 residues. Germline CDR1 is SGHNT and CDR2 is YENEEA. The V and J ends lost 3 bases and 6 bases respectively, with 8 bases between them. CDR3 residues: CASSFGGPEAFF. The CDR3 coding sequence is TGTGCCAGCAGCTTTGGGGGTCCTGAAGCTTTCTTT. Combining the CDR3 with reference TRBV11-3 and TRBJ1-1 gives the whole variable domain EAGVVQSPRYKIIEKKQPVAFWCNPISGHNTLYWYLQNLGQGPELLIRYENEEAVDDSQLPKDRFSAERLKGVDSTLKIQPAELGDSAVYLCASSFGGPEAFFGQGTRLTVV.

The chain recombines TRBV10-3 with TRBJ1-2, with D possibly TRBD1 on 5 matching bases. Trimming cost V 2 bases and J 8 bases, with 12 bases left between them. This CDR3 has 13 amino acids. CDR1 ENHRY and CDR2 SYGVKD come from the germline V gene. DNA for the CDR3: TGTGCCATCAGTGAGGTGGAGGGGCGCGGCTACACCTTC. It codes for CAISEVEGRGYTF.

This clonotype was counted between two and nine times. A read error may be the cause here, since a much bigger clone is one base away. The J gene is TRBJ2-7, the V gene TRBV3-1; D is unclear. With 4 bases removed from V and 1 base from J, the gap between germline ends came to 8 bases. CDR1 and CDR2 from the germline V gene are LGHDT and YNNKEL (reference sequence). This CDR3 is 13 amino acids long. CDR3 DNA: TGTGCCAGCAGCCGAGTAGTGTCCTACGAGCAGTACTTC. It is translated as CASSRVVSYEQYF.

Judged by abundance, this clonotype is medium-sized. The rearrangement links TRBV10-3 to TRBJ2-7, with D unclear. The V gene lost 5 bases and the J gene lost 5 bases, with 7 bases spanning the gap. The CDR3 extends over 11 amino acids. Germline lookup yields CDR1 ENHRY and CDR2 SYGVKD. The CDR3 sequence is CAISTGHEQYF. As DNA, the CDR3 is TGTGCCATCAGTACGGGCCACGAGCAGTACTTC.

The chain combines TRBV7-6 with TRBJ1-1, with D unresolved. The CDR3 runs 13 residues. V lost 1 base to trimming and J lost 3 bases, with 6 bases between them. Germline V gene sequence: CDR1 SGHVS, CDR2 FNYEAQ. The CDR3 coding sequence is TGTGCCAGCAGCTTAGTTGAGGACACTGAAGCTTTCTTT. Translated: CASSLVEDTEAFF.

The CDR3 protein is CASSQGIEGTYNEQFF. As DNA, the CDR3 is TGCGCCAGCAGCCAAGGGATCGAGGGGACCTACAATGAGCAGTTCTTC. The chain is built from TRBV4-1 and TRBJ2-1, with D perhaps matching TRBD1 or TRBD2 (5 bases each). V lost 1 base and J lost 2, with 12 bases in between. The CDR3 is 16 amino acids. The germline CDR1 and CDR2 sequences are MGHRA and YSYEKL.

This sequence joins TRBV5-5 and TRBJ1-6; D uncertain. V lost 2 bases to trimming and J lost 6 bases, with 9 bases between them. The CDR3 runs to 14 residues. CDR1 is SGHKS, CDR2 YYEKEE, per germline (reference sequence). CDR3 loop: CASSFKVRNSPLHF. The DNA for the CDR3 is TGTGCCAGCAGCTTCAAAGTGCGTAATTCACCCCTCCACTTT.

This clonotype was seen a few times. This rearrangement joins TRBV6-6 to TRBJ1-6; no clear D gene. The CDR3 has 14 amino acids. Germline V CDR1 and CDR2: MNHNY, SVGAGI (reference sequence). Trimming removed 6 bases at V and 10 bases at J, with 16 bases between. Here the CDR3 reads CASREGSRESPLHF. The CDR3 DNA reads TGTGCCAGCAGGGAAGGGTCTCGGGAGTCACCCCTCCACTTT.

There are a few counts of this clonotype. A junction boundary mismatches the germline segment, possibly from a read error. The chain has TRBV10-3 and TRBJ2-2; D is ambiguous. Per the germline V gene, CDR1 is ENHRY and CDR2 is SYGVKD. CDR3 size: 12 residues. The CDR3 spells CASSEWAGELFF. Here the CDR3 DNA reads TGTGCCAGCAGTGAGTGGGCCGGGGAGCTGTTTTTT.

V usage is TRBV19 and J usage is TRBJ2-2, with 8 bases that match TRBD2. The germline V gene has CDR1 LNHDA and CDR2 SQIVND (reference sequence). J gave up 3 bases and V 5 bases, and 8 bases lay outside the gene matches. The CDR3 spans 16 residues. CDR3 nucleotides: TGTGCCAGTAGTTTAACCGGGACTAGGCACACCGGGGAGCTGTTTTTT. This sequence encodes CASSLTGTRHTGELFF.

This clonotype showed up many times. This chain joins TRBV15 and TRBJ1-2; no clear D gene. The CDR3 contains 17 residues. Germline V lookup: CDR1 LNHNV, CDR2 YYDKDF (reference sequence). The V end was cut by 2 bases, the J end by 2 bases, with 18 bases between. Written as DNA, the CDR3 is TGTGCCACCAGCAGAACCTCGTCTGTAGGGCTGAACTATGGCTACACCTTC. Protein product: CATSRTSSVGLNYGYTF. Supplemented by reference TRBV15 and TRBJ1-2, the full variable domain reads DAMVIQNPRYQVTQFGKPVTLSCSQTLNHNVMYWYQQKSSQAPKLLFHYYDKDFNNEADTPDNFQSRRPNTSFCFLDIRSPGLGDTAMYLCATSRTSSVGLNYGYTFGSGTRLTVV.

At least ten counts were recorded for this clonotype. V usage is TRBV27 and J usage is TRBJ2-1; D gene uncertain. Deletions cut 4 bases from V and 16 bases from J, with 14 bases between. Germline assignment: CDR1 MNHEY and CDR2 SMNVEV (reference sequence). The CDR3 extends over 11 amino acids. The CDR3, as DNA: TGTGCCAGCAGTTCGGCATTGGTTAGCTTCTTC. Protein product: CASSSALVSFF.

This clonotype was seen a few times. A much larger clone sits a single nucleotide away, making a read error possible. This rearrangement joins TRBV6-5 to TRBJ1-6; 7 positions match TRBD1. The CDR3 has 17 amino acids. The germline gives CDR1 MNHEY, CDR2 SVGAGI. The CDR3 protein is CASSYPPDRAANSPPHF. The CDR3 nucleotides read TGTGCCAGCAGTTACCCACCCGACAGGGCTGCCAATTCACCCCCCCACTTT.